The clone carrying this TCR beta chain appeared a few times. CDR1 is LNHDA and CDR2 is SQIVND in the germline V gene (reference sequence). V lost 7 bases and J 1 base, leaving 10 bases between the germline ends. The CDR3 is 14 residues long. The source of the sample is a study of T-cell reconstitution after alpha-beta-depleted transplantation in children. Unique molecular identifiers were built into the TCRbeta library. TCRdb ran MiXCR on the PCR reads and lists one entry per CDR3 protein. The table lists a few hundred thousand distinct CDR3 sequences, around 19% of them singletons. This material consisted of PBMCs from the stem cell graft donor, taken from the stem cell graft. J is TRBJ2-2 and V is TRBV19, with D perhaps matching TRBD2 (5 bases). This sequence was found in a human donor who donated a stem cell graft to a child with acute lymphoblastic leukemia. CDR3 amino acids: CASNRLMNTGELFF. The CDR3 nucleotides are TGTGCCAGTAATCGACTAATGAACACCGGGGAGCTGTTTTTT.